Each of the 14 T cell receptor beta chains below was sequenced from the same sample in a study of cytomegalovirus exposure and HLA in healthy donors. PCR was performed using 60 Vbeta and 13 Jbeta primers. The protocol was immunoSEQ multiplex PCR, while the TCRdb copy is restricted to in-frame clones and leaves out a portion. The sample lists roughly 90,000 clones; roughly 82% were seen once. What was sequenced was PBMCs. Receptor source: a young man in good health and CMV-seropositive.

The chain has TRBV6-5 and TRBJ1-2, with D maybe TRBD1 (5 bases). The CDR3 contains 14 residues. Trimming took 7 bases from V and 8 from J, leaving 20 bases between them. Germline assignment: CDR1 MNHEY and CDR2 SVGAGI. The CDR3 coding sequence is TGTGCCAGCACCCTACTCTCAGGGATGGGGGGCTACACCTTC. It yields the protein CASTLLSGMGGYTF.

The chain joins TRBV5-6 to TRBJ2-3; TRBD2 aligns across 7 bases. Losses at the gene ends were 1 base for V and 2 bases for J; bases not matched to a gene: 7. Germline CDR1 reads SGHDT; CDR2 reads YYEEEE. This CDR3 spans 16 amino acids. The CDR3 coding sequence is TGTGCCAGCAGCTTGTTCCGCGGGAGTGACACAGATACGCAGTATTTT. Translation: CASSLFRGSDTDTQYF.

This chain connects TRBV4-3 to TRBJ2-3; D not resolved. The V gene's germline CDR1 is LGHNA and CDR2 YSLEER. The CDR3 totals 14 residues. V dropped 1 base and J dropped 1 base, with 6 bases sitting between them. In nucleotides, the CDR3 is TGCGCCAGCAGCCAAGTCAGCGGCACAGATACGCAGTATTTT. Protein product: CASSQVSGTDTQYF.

The chain employs TRBV13 and TRBJ2-7, with 7 bases fitting TRBD2. The CDR3 sequence is 16 residues long. The trim removed 0 bases at V and 6 bases at J, leaving 11 bases unmatched. Germline V gives CDR1 PRHDT, CDR2 FYEKMQ (reference sequence). CDR3 in amino acids: CASSLGQCGSGCEQYF. CDR3 DNA: TGTGCCAGCAGCTTAGGCCAGTGCGGGAGCGGTTGCGAGCAGTACTTC.

This chain links TRBV19 with TRBJ2-1; D possibly corresponds to TRBD2 (5 bases). CDR3 size: 11 residues. Trimming pared 9 bases from V and 8 bases from J, leaving 11 bases between. Germline V gene data show CDR1 as LNHDA and CDR2 as SQIVND (reference sequence). The CDR3 DNA follows: TGTGCCAGCGGGGTTTTTTATGAGCAGTTCTTC. Translation gives CASGVFYEQFF.

This chain uses TRBV14 with TRBJ2-1, with 13 bases matching TRBD2. Germline-derived CDR1 and CDR2 are SGHDN and FVKESK. This CDR3 comprises 18 residues. With V trimmed by 1 base and J by 2 bases, 5 bases remained unmatched. CDR3 bases: TGTGCCAGCAGCCAAGTTCGGACTAGCGGGAGTGCCTACAATGAGCAGTTCTTC. The encoded protein is CASSQVRTSGSAYNEQFF.

J is TRBJ2-1 and V is TRBV4-1; 11 bases agree with TRBD1. The germline CDR1 and CDR2 sequences are MGHRA and YSYEKL. The junction had 5 bases not matched to a gene; V was cut back by 1 base and J by 9 bases. This CDR3 has 15 residues. CDR3 sequence (DNA): TGCGCCAGCAGCCAAGCCGGACAGGGGGCTGTTGAGCAGTTCTTC. It is translated as CASSQAGQGAVEQFF.

The chain employs TRBV27 and TRBJ1-1, with a tentative D call TRBD1 (5 bases). Germline V gene sequence: CDR1 MNHEY, CDR2 SMNVEV (reference sequence). CDR3 length equals 14 residues. The V end was cut by 3 bases, the J end by 1 base, with 9 bases between. Here the CDR3 reads CASSLGLKNTEAFF. CDR3 DNA sequence: TGTGCCAGCAGTTTGGGACTTAAGAACACTGAAGCTTTCTTT.

The chain has TRBV7-9 and TRBJ2-3, with a tentative D call TRBD2 (6 bases). Germline V gene data show CDR1 as SEHNR and CDR2 as FQNEAQ (reference sequence). There are 16 residues in the CDR3. Trimming stripped 0 bases from V and 5 bases from J, with 15 bases between. The CDR3 DNA sequence: TGTGCCAGCAGCTTAGCCCCGGGAGTGGATGGAGATACGCAGTATTTT. Translating it yields CASSLAPGVDGDTQYF.

This rearrangement joins TRBV19 to TRBJ2-5, with unresolved D. The CDR3 spans 15 residues. Per germline, CDR1 LNHDA and CDR2 SQIVND (reference sequence). Trimming removed 6 bases at V and 4 bases at J, with 18 bases between. The chain's CDR3 is CASSSGSSRRETQYF. The CDR3 bases are TGTGCCAGTAGCTCCGGGTCGTCAAGAAGAGAGACCCAGTACTTC.

The chain couples TRBV23-1 to TRBJ2-2; D perhaps matches TRBD1 (6 bases). TRBV23-1 is labeled an ORF, and its function is uncertain. This CDR3 contains 18 residues. The V and J ends lost 6 bases and 2 bases respectively, with 22 bases between them. Here the CDR3 DNA reads TGCGCCAGCAGCCTACCGGGAAGGGACAATCTAAACACCGGGGAGCTGTTTTTT. Translated: CASSLPGRDNLNTGELFF.

V and J are TRBV10-3 and TRBJ2-3; TRBD2 matches 14 bases. After removal of 4 bases from V and 0 bases from J, the junction contained 3 bases not matched to a gene. The CDR3 is 17 residues long. Germline CDR1 and CDR2: ENHRY and SYGVKD. CDR3 in DNA: TGTGCCATCAGTGCCCGGACTAGCGGGGGGAGCACAGATACGCAGTATTTT. Translating gives CAISARTSGGSTDTQYF.

The chain links TRBV18 to TRBJ1-5; 10 bases match TRBD1. The CDR3 spans 16 residues. Germline CDR1 and CDR2: KGHSH and LQKENI. After removal of 6 bases from V and 4 bases from J, the junction contained 9 bases not matched to a gene. CDR3 coding DNA: TGTGCCAGCTCCCCGGGGGGGACAGGGGTAAATCAGCCCCAGCATTTT. Translating it yields CASSPGGTGVNQPQHF.

The chain links TRBV5-1 to TRBJ1-1; no clear D. The germline V and J ends were trimmed by 0 bases and 1 base, with 7 bases remaining between them. The CDR3 sequence is 14 residues long. Germline V gives CDR1 SGHRS, CDR2 YFSETQ. The CDR3 DNA sequence: TGCGCCAGCAGCTTGGGGGCGGGGAACACTGAAGCTTTCTTT. This codes for CASSLGAGNTEAFF.